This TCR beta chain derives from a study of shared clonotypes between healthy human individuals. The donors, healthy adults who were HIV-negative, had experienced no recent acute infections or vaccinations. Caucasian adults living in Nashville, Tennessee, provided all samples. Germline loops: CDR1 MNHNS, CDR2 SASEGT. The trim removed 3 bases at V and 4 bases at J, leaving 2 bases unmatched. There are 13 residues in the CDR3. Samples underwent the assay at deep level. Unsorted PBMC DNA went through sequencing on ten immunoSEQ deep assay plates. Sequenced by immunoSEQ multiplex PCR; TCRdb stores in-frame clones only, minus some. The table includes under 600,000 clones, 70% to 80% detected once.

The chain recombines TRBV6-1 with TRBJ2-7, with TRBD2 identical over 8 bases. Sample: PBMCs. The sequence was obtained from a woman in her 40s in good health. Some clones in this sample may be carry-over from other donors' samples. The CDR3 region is CASSESSGYEQYF. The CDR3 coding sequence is TGTGCCAGCAGTGAGTCTAGCGGGTACGAGCAGTACTTC.